The 27 T cell receptor beta chains presented below share a single source sample, sequenced in a study of blood T cell repertoires in COVID-19. Clones were sequenced by immunoSEQ multiplex PCR, and TCRdb holds only the in-frame ones, with some missing. The sample has tens of thousands of clones; approximately 83% are singletons. The sample comprised peripheral blood. Receptors were obtained from a woman of 80 years or more with acute or convalescent COVID-19.

This clone was found once. CDR3 sequence reads: CASSRGLAGQGGETQYF. In nucleotides, the CDR3 is TGTGCCAGCAGCAGGGGACTAGCGGGCCAAGGAGGAGAGACCCAGTACTTC. This chain connects TRBV5-4 to TRBJ2-5; 12 bases fit TRBD2. CDR1 is SGHNT and CDR2 is YYREEE in the germline V gene (reference sequence). V lost 4 bases to trimming and J lost 4 bases; unmatched junction nucleotides: 11. The CDR3 loop spans 17 amino acids.

This clone was recorded once. The J gene is TRBJ2-5, the V gene TRBV7-2, with 7 bases that match TRBD2. Trimming at V came to 5 bases and at J to 7 bases, leaving 4 bases not matched to a gene. The germline V gene encodes CDR1 SGHTA and CDR2 FQGNSA. This CDR3 region has 12 residues. The CDR3 region has the DNA TGTGCCAGCAGCCCCCCGGGGGGGACCCAGTACTTC. Translating gives CASSPPGGTQYF.

The chain links TRBV5-4 to TRBJ2-7; D not resolved. V was shortened by 0 bases and J by 0 bases, with 4 bases between the two germline ends. Germline V CDR1 and CDR2: SGHNT, YYREEE (reference sequence). The CDR3 spans 13 residues. Written as DNA, the CDR3 is TGTGCCAGCAGCTTGGACGGCTCCTACGAGCAGTACTTC. Protein: CASSLDGSYEQYF. Supplemented by reference TRBV5-4 and TRBJ2-7, the full variable domain reads ETGVTQSPTHLIKTRGQQVTLRCSSQSGHNTVSWYQQALGQGPQFIFQYYREEENGRGNFPPRFSGLQFPNYSSELNVNALELDDSALYLCASSLDGSYEQYFGPGTRLTVT.

The chain is built from TRBV5-5 and TRBJ2-2; 7 bases fit TRBD1. CDR1 SGHKS and CDR2 YYEKEE come from the germline V gene (reference sequence). The trim removed 9 bases at V and 2 bases at J, leaving 10 bases unmatched. There are 15 residues in the CDR3. CDR3 coding DNA: TGTGCCACCAAACCAGGGACAGTTAACACCGGGGAGCTGTTTTTT. It is translated as CATKPGTVNTGELFF.

This clone was seen once. The chain recombines TRBV7-2 with TRBJ2-1, with D unresolved. V lost 2 bases, J lost 9 bases, and 14 bases lay in between. The CDR3 sequence is 14 residues long. In germline, CDR1 is SGHTA, CDR2 FQGNSA. CDR3 DNA sequence: TGTGCCAGCAGCTTACGCCAGACGACGGGTGAGCAGTTCTTC. As protein: CASSLRQTTGEQFF.

This chain links TRBV6-5 with TRBJ2-3; 8 bases map to TRBD2. The CDR3 extends over 15 amino acids. Losses at the gene ends were 8 bases for V and 6 bases for J; bases not matched to a gene: 13. Germline CDR1 and CDR2: MNHEY and SVGAGI. This CDR3 is CASWPAGVGGDTQYF. The DNA of the CDR3 is TGTGCCAGCTGGCCAGCGGGAGTGGGTGGTGATACGCAGTATTTT.

The chain couples TRBV4-1 to TRBJ1-2; 7 positions agree with TRBD1. V lost 3 bases to trimming and J lost 8 bases; unmatched junction nucleotides: 12. Germline CDR1 is MGHRA and CDR2 is YSYEKL. The CDR3 runs to 15 residues. The CDR3 sequence: CASSHQDRLKEGYTF. The CDR3 bases are TGCGCCAGCAGCCACCAGGACAGGCTAAAGGAAGGCTACACCTTC.

This clone came up a few times. The rearrangement uses TRBV10-2 and TRBJ1-5, with D hard to call. Trimming took off 2 bases at V and 6 bases at J, with 11 bases between the two ends. The CDR3 spans 14 residues. The germline V gene has CDR1 WSHSY and CDR2 SAAADI. Here the CDR3 reads CASSEGQTSQPQHF. In nucleotides, the CDR3 is TGCGCCAGCAGTGAGGGCCAGACAAGTCAGCCCCAGCATTTT.

The table lists this clone with a few counts. This chain links TRBV18 with TRBJ2-1; 8 bases match TRBD2. From germline, CDR1 is KGHSH and CDR2 LQKENI. The CDR3 length is 15 residues. The V gene end was trimmed by 5 bases and the J gene end by 7 bases; junction bases not matched to a gene: 10. This chain's CDR3 is CASSKTSGGGNEQFF. The CDR3 nucleotides are TGTGCCAGCTCAAAAACTAGCGGAGGGGGGAATGAGCAGTTCTTC.

This sequence joins TRBV12-3 or TRBV12-4 and TRBJ2-2; D unclear. This CDR3 has 12 residues. V was shortened by 5 bases and J by 3 bases, with 4 bases between the two germline ends. The CDR3 loop reads CASSPDTGELFF. The CDR3 region has the DNA TGTGCCAGCAGTCCGGACACCGGGGAGCTGTTTTTT.

The gene calls are TRBV11-2 and TRBJ2-7; 9 nucleotides align to TRBD2. V lost 2 bases, J lost 2 bases, and 4 bases stayed unmatched. CDR1 SGHAT and CDR2 FQNNGV come from the germline V gene. CDR3 length equals 15 residues. This chain's CDR3 is CASSLWASGTYEQYF. The CDR3 DNA reads as TGTGCCAGCAGCTTATGGGCTAGCGGGACCTACGAGCAGTACTTC.

V usage is TRBV5-1 and J usage is TRBJ1-1, with D possibly matching TRBD1 (6 bases). The germline gives CDR1 SGHRS, CDR2 YFSETQ. The ends were cut back, 5 bases at V and 2 bases at J, with 13 bases in the middle. The CDR3 runs 14 residues. CDR3 loop: CASSPTGPNTEAFF. The CDR3 region has the DNA TGCGCCAGCAGTCCCACAGGGCCCAACACTGAAGCTTTCTTT.

V usage is TRBV4-1 and J usage is TRBJ2-3, with 10 bases aligning to TRBD2. V lost 0 bases and J lost 3; bases outside the gene matches: 6. The CDR3 extends over 17 amino acids. Germline V gene data show CDR1 as MGHRA and CDR2 as YSYEKL. The chain's CDR3 is CASSQDSAGGPTDTQYF. The CDR3 nucleotides are TGCGCCAGCAGCCAAGATTCAGCGGGAGGGCCGACAGATACGCAGTATTTT.

This clone was observed a handful of times. Relative to the germline gene, one junction end is altered; a read error may explain this. The chain combines TRBV7-7 with TRBJ2-3; TRBD2 might be the D (6 bases). The CDR3 spans 15 residues. From germline, CDR1 is SSHAT and CDR2 FNYEAQ (reference sequence). In nucleotides, the CDR3 is TGTGCTAGCACCCGGGAGCAACTTGGCGCAGATACGCAGTATTTT. Translated: CASTREQLGADTQYF. Combining the CDR3 with reference TRBV7-7 and TRBJ2-3 gives the whole variable domain GAGVSQSPRYKVTKRGQDVTLRCDPISSHATLYWYQQALGQGPEFLTYFNYEAQPDKSGLPSDRFSAERPEGSISTLTIQRTEQRDSAMYRCASTREQLGADTQYFGPGTRLTVL.

The chain combines TRBV24-1 with TRBJ2-2; D possibly corresponds to TRBD1 (5 bases). CDR3 length: 14 residues. The germline V and J ends were trimmed by 7 bases and 1 base, with 9 bases remaining between them. In germline, CDR1 is KGHDR, CDR2 SFDVKD. The CDR3 nucleotides read TGTGCCACCAGACCAGGACAGAACACCGGGGAGCTGTTTTTT. This sequence encodes CATRPGQNTGELFF.

This sequence joins TRBV7-9 and TRBJ2-3; 7 bases are a match to TRBD1. The CDR3 contains 16 residues. Per the germline V gene, CDR1 is SEHNR and CDR2 is FQNEAQ (reference sequence). V trimming: 5 bases; J trimming: 0 bases; junction bases outside the gene matches: 8. For the CDR3, the DNA is TGTGCCAGCAGCCCAACCCGGGACAGAAGCACAGATACGCAGTATTTT. Its protein product is CASSPTRDRSTDTQYF.

V usage is TRBV19 and J usage is TRBJ2-5; D is ambiguous. This CDR3 spans 13 amino acids. V was clipped by 5 bases and J by 0 bases, with 7 bases between them. Looked up from germline, CDR1 is LNHDA and CDR2 is SQIVND (reference sequence). CDR3 in amino acids: CASSESYQETQYF. DNA for the CDR3: TGTGCCAGTAGTGAGTCGTACCAAGAGACCCAGTACTTC.

This clone has only a few counts. This chain links TRBV19 with TRBJ2-6; no reliable D call. From germline, CDR1 is LNHDA and CDR2 SQIVND (reference sequence). The CDR3 extends over 15 amino acids. V lost 7 bases to trimming and J lost 0 bases, with 10 bases between them. CDR3 protein: CASTPRYSGANVLTF. The DNA for the CDR3 is TGTGCCAGTACCCCGCGCTACTCTGGGGCCAACGTCCTGACTTTC. Drawing the rest from reference TRBV19 and TRBJ2-6, the complete variable domain is DGGITQSPKYLFRKEGQNVTLSCEQNLNHDAMYWYRQDPGQGLRLIYYSQIVNDFQKGDIAEGYSVSREKKESFPLTVTSAQKNPTAFYLCASTPRYSGANVLTFGAGSRLTVL.

J is TRBJ2-3 and V is TRBV27; 8 bases match TRBD2. The germline CDR1 and CDR2 sequences are MNHEY and SMNVEV (reference sequence). This CDR3 is 15 amino acids long. The V segment lost 6 bases and the J segment 5 bases; nucleotides outside the gene matches: 10. The CDR3 sequence is CASRAAGGGLDTQYF. For the CDR3, the DNA is TGTGCCAGCAGAGCCGCGGGGGGTGGATTAGATACGCAGTATTTT.

The chain recombines TRBV19 with TRBJ2-3, with D tentatively TRBD1 (5 bases). Per germline, CDR1 LNHDA and CDR2 SQIVND (reference sequence). Trimming shortened V by 4 bases and J by 4 bases, and 12 bases separated the two germline ends. There are 14 residues in the CDR3. CDR3 nucleotides: TGTGCCAGTAGTAATAGGGGTATTTCAGATACGCAGTATTTT. It specifies CASSNRGISDTQYF. Based on the CDR3 plus reference TRBV19 and TRBJ2-3, the full variable domain is DGGITQSPKYLFRKEGQNVTLSCEQNLNHDAMYWYRQDPGQGLRLIYYSQIVNDFQKGDIAEGYSVSREKKESFPLTVTSAQKNPTAFYLCASSNRGISDTQYFGPGTRLTVL.

This clone was recorded at least ten times. The chain is built from TRBV10-3 and TRBJ2-7, with a possible D match to TRBD2 (5 bases). Trimming left V 4 bases short and J 5 bases short, with 15 bases between. Germline loops: CDR1 ENHRY, CDR2 SYGVKD. This CDR3 has 14 amino acids. In DNA form, the CDR3 reads TGTGCCATCAGTGGCTCCGAGGGCCCCCACGAGCAGTACTTC. It is translated as CAISGSEGPHEQYF.

The genes are TRBV7-9 and TRBJ2-2, with D maybe TRBD1 (7 bases). In germline, CDR1 is SEHNR, CDR2 FQNEAQ (reference sequence). V lost 5 bases and J 4 bases, leaving 14 bases between the germline ends. CDR3 length: 15 residues. CDR3 region: CASSAYRGGTGELFF. The DNA of the CDR3 is TGTGCCAGCAGCGCTTACAGGGGAGGCACCGGGGAGCTGTTTTTT.

V usage is TRBV5-8 and J usage is TRBJ2-1; D is ambiguous. This CDR3 has 15 residues. Trimming took off 0 bases at V and 7 bases at J, with 14 bases between the two ends. In germline, CDR1 is SGHTS, CDR2 YDEGEE. The CDR3 sequence is CASSLAGVVWNEQFF. The CDR3 coding sequence is TGTGCCAGCAGCTTGGCCGGTGTAGTCTGGAATGAGCAGTTCTTC.

The rearrangement uses TRBV11-3 and TRBJ2-3; 8 nucleotides align to TRBD2. The ends lost 2 bases at V and 4 bases at J; junction bases unmatched: 8. Germline-derived CDR1 and CDR2 are SGHNT and YENEEA. This CDR3 region has 16 residues. The CDR3 spells CASSLLRGGVPDTQYF. CDR3 in DNA: TGTGCCAGCAGCTTACTCCGGGGGGGGGTTCCAGATACGCAGTATTTT. Together with reference TRBV11-3 and TRBJ2-3, the CDR3 gives the full variable domain: EAGVVQSPRYKIIEKKQPVAFWCNPISGHNTLYWYLQNLGQGPELLIRYENEEAVDDSQLPKDRFSAERLKGVDSTLKIQPAELGDSAVYLCASSLLRGGVPDTQYFGPGTRLTVL.

This chain uses TRBV24-1 with TRBJ2-2, with 8 bases lining up with TRBD1. This CDR3 region has 14 residues. V lost 11 bases to trimming and J lost 5 bases; unmatched junction nucleotides: 9. CDR1 is KGHDR and CDR2 is SFDVKD in the germline V gene. The CDR3, as DNA: TGTGCCATCGAGGACAGGGCGGGGACCGGGGAGCTGTTTTTT. Protein: CAIEDRAGTGELFF.

The CDR3 nucleotides are TGTGCCAGTAGGCAGGGGCCCGCAGGATCTGGGGCCAACGTCCTGACTTTC. Amino acid sequence: CASRQGPAGSGANVLTF. The genes are TRBV19 and TRBJ2-6; the D gene is possibly TRBD1 (6 bases). Trimming shortened V by 6 bases and J by 1 base, and 16 bases separated the two germline ends. The CDR3 totals 17 residues. Germline loops: CDR1 LNHDA, CDR2 SQIVND (reference sequence).

This clone was recorded a few times. The V call is TRBV4-2, the J call TRBJ2-3, with a weak D call TRBD1 (6 bases). V lost 6 bases, J lost 2 bases, and 12 bases lay in between. The CDR3 has 14 amino acids. The germline gives CDR1 LGHNA, CDR2 YNFKEQ. The CDR3 DNA follows: TGTGCCAGCAGGGCCGGACAGCCCACAGATACGCAGTATTTT. This sequence encodes CASRAGQPTDTQYF.